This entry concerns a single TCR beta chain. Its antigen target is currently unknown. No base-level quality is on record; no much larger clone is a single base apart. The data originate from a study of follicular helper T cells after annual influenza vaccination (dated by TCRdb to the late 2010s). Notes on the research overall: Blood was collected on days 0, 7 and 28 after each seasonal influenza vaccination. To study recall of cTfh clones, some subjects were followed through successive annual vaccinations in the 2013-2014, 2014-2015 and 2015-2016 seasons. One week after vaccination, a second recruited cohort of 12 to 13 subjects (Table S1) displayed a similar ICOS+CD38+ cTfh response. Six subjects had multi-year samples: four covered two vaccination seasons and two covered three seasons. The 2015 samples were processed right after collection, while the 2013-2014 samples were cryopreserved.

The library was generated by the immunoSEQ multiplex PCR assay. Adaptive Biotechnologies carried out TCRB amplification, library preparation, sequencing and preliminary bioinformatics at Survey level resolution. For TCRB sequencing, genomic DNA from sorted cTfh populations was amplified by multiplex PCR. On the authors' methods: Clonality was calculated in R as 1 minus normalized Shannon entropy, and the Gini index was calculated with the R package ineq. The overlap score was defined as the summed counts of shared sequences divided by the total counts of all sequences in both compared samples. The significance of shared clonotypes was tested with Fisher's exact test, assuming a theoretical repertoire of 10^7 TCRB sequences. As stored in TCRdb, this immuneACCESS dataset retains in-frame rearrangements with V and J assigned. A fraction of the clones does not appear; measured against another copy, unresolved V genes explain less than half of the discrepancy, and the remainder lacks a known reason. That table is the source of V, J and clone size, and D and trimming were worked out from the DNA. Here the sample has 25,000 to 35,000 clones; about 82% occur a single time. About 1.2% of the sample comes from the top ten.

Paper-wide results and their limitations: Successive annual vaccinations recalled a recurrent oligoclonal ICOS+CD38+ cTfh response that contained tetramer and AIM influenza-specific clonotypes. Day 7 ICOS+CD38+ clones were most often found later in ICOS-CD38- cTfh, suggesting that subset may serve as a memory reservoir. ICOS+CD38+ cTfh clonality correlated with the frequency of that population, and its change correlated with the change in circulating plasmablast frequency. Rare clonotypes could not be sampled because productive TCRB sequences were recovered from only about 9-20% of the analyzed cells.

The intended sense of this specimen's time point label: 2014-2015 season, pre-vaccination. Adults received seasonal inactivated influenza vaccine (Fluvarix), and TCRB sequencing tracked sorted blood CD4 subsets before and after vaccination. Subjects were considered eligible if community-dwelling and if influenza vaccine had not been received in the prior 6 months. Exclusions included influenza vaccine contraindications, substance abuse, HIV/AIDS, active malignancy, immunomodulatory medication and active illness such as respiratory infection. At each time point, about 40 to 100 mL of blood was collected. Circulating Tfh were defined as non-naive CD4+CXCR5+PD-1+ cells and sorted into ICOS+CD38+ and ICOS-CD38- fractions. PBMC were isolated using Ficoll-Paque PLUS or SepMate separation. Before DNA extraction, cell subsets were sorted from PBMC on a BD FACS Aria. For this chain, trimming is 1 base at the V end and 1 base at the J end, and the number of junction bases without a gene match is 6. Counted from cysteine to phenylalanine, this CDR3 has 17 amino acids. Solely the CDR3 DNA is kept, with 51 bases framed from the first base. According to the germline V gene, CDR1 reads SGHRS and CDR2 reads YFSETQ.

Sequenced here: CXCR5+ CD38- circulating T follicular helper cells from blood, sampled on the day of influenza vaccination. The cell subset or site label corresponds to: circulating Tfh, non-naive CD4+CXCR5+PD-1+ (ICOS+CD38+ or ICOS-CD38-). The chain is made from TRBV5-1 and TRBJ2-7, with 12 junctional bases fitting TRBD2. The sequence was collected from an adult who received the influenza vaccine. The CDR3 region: CASSLSTSGGPSYEQYF. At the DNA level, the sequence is TGCGCCAGCAGCTTGTCTACTAGCGGGGGGCCTTCCTACGAGCAGTACTTC. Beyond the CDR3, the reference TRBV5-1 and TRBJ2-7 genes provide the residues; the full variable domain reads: KAGVTQTPRYLIKTRGQQVTLSCSPISGHRSVSWYQQTPGQGLQFLFEYFSETQRNKGNFPGRFSGRQFSNSRSEMNVSTLELGDSALYLCASSLSTSGGPSYEQYFGPGTRLTVT.